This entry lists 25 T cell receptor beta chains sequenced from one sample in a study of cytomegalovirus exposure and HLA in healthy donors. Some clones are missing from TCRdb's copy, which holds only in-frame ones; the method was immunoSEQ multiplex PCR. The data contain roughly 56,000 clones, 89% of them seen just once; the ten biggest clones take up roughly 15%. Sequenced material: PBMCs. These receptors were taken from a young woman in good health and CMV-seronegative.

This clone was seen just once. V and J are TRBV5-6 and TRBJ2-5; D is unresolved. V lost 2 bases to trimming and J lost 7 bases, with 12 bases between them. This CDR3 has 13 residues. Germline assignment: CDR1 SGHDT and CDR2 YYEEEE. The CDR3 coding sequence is TGTGCCAGCAGCTTTCGGTTTGCTGGGACCCAGTACTTC. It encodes CASSFRFAGTQYF.

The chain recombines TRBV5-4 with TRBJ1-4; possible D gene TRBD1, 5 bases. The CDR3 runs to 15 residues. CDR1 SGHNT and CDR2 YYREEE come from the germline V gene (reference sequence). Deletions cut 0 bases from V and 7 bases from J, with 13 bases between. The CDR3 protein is CASSLAAGRGEKLFF. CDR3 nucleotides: TGTGCCAGCAGCTTGGCCGCAGGGAGGGGTGAAAAACTGTTTTTT.

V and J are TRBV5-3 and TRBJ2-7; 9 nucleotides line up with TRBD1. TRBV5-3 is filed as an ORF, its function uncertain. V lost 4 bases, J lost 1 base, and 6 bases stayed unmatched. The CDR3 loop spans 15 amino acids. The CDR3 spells CARSRDRENSYEQYF. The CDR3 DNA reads TGTGCCAGAAGCAGGGACAGGGAAAATTCCTACGAGCAGTACTTC.

The CDR3 DNA reads TGTGCCAGCAGTGGACTGTCCTACGAGCAGTACTTC. Encoded protein: CASSGLSYEQYF. The rearrangement links TRBV25-1 to TRBJ2-7; D is unresolved. Germline V CDR1 and CDR2: MGHDK, SYGVNS. The V and J ends lost 4 bases and 1 base respectively, with 5 bases between them. CDR3 size: 12 residues.

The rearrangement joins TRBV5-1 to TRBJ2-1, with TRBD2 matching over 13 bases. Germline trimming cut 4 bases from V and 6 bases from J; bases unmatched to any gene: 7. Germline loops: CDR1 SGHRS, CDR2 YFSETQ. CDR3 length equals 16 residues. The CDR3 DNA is TGCGCCAGCAGCCCGCAAGGACTAGCGGGAGCCAATGAGCAGTTCTTC. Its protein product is CASSPQGLAGANEQFF.

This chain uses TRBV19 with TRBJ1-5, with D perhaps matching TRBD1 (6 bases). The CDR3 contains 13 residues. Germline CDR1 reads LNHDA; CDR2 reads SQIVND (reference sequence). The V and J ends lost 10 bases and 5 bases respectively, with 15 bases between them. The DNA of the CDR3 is TGTGCCACAAACTTCGCAGGGGATCAGCCCCAGCATTTT. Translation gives CATNFAGDQPQHF.

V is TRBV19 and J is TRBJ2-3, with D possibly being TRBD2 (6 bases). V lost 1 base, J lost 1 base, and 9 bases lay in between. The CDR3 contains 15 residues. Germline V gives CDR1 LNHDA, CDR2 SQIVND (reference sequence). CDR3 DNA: TGTGCCAGTAGTATAGGCGGAGGGCGCACAGATACGCAGTATTTT. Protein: CASSIGGGRTDTQYF.

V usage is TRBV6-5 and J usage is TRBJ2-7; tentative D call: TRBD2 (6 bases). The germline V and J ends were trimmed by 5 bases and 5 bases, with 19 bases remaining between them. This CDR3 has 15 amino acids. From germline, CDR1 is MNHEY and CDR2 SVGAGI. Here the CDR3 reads CASSPDLVRTNEQYF. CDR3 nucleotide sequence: TGTGCCAGCAGTCCCGACCTGGTCAGGACTAACGAGCAGTACTTC.

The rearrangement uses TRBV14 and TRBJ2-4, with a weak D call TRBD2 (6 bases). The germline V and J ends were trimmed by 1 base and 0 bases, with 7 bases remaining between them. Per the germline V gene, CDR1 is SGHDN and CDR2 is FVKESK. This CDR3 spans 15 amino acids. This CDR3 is CASSQGGLAKNIQYF. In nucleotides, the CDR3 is TGTGCCAGCAGCCAAGGGGGACTAGCCAAAAACATTCAGTACTTC.

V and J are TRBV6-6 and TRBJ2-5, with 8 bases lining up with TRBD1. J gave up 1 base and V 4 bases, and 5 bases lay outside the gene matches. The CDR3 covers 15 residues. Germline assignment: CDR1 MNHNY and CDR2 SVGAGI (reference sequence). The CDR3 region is CASSSWTGTQETQYF. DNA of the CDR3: TGTGCCAGCAGTTCCTGGACAGGGACCCAAGAGACCCAGTACTTC.

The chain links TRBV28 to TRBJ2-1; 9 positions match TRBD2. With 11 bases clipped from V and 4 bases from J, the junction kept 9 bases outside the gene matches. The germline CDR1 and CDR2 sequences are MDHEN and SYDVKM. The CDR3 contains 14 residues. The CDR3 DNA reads TGTGCCCACAGAATAGCGGGAGATTACAATGAGCAGTTCTTC. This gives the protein CAHRIAGDYNEQFF.

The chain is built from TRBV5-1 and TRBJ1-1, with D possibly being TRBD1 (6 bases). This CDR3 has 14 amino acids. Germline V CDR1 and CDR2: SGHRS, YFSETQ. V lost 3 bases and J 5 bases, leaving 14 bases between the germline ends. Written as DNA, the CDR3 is TGCGCCAGCAGCTCACAGGGTCTTCCGACTGAAGCTTTCTTT. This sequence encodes CASSSQGLPTEAFF. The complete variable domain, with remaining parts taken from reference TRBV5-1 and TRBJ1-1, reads KAGVTQTPRYLIKTRGQQVTLSCSPISGHRSVSWYQQTPGQGLQFLFEYFSETQRNKGNFPGRFSGRQFSNSRSEMNVSTLELGDSALYLCASSSQGLPTEAFFGQGTRLTVV.

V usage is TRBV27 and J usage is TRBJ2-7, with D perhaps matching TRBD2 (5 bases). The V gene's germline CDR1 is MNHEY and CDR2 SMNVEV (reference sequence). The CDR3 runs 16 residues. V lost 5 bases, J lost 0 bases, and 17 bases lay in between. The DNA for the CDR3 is TGTGCCAGCAGTCGGAGTACCGGACTCGGCTCCTACGAGCAGTACTTC. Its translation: CASSRSTGLGSYEQYF.

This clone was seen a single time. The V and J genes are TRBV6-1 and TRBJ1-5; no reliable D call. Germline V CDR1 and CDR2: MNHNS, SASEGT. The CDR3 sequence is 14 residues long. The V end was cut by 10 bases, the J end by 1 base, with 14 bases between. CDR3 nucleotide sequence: TGTGCCACCCAGATGATCCGCAGCAATCAGCCCCAGCATTTT. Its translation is CATQMIRSNQPQHF.

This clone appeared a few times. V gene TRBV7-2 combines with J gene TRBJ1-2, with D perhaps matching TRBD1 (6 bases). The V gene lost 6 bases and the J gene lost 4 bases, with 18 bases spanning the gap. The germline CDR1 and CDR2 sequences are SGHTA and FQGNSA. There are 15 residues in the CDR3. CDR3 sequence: CASSPSQGGGYGYTF. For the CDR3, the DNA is TGTGCCAGCAGTCCCTCCCAGGGAGGGGGCTATGGCTACACCTTC. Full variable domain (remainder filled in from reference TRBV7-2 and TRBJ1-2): GAGVSQSPSNKVTEKGKDVELRCDPISGHTALYWYRQSLGQGLEFLIYFQGNSAPDKSGLPSDRFSAERTGGSVSTLTIQRTQQEDSAVYLCASSPSQGGGYGYTFGSGTRLTVV.

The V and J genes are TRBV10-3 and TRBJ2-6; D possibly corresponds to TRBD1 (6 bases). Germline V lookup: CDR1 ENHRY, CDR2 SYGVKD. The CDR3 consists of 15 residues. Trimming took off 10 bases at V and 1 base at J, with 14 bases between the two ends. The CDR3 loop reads CASGTGRSGANVLTF. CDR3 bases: TGTGCCAGTGGTACAGGGCGATCTGGGGCCAACGTCCTGACTTTC.

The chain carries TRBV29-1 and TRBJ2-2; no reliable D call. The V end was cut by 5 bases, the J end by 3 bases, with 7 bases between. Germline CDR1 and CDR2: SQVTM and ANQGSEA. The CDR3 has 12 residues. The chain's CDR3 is CSVFRDTGELFF. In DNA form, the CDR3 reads TGCAGCGTTTTCCGTGACACCGGGGAGCTGTTTTTT.

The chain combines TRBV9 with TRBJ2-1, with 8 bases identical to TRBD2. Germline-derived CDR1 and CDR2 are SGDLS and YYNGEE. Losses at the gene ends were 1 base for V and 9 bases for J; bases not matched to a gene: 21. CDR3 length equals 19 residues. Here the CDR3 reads CASSVSLRSGGLTRGEQFF. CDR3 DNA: TGTGCCAGCAGCGTAAGTCTGAGAAGCGGGGGCCTAACCCGGGGTGAGCAGTTCTTC.

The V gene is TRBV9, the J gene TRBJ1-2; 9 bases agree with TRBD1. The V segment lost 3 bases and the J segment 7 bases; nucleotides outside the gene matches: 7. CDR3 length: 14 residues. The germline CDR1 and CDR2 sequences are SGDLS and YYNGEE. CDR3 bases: TGTGCCAGCAGCGCGACCGGGACAGGGTTTGGCTACACCTTC. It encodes CASSATGTGFGYTF.

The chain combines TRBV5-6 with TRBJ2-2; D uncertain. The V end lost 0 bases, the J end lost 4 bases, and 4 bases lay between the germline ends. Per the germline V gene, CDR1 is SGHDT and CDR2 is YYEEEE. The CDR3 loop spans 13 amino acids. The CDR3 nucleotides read TGTGCCAGCAGCTTGGGCAGCACCGGGGAGCTGTTTTTT. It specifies CASSLGSTGELFF.

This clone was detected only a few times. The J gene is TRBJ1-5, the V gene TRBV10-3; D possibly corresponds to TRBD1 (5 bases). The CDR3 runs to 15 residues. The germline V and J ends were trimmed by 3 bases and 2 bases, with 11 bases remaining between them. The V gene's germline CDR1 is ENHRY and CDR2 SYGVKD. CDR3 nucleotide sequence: TGTGCCATCAGTGAAGGGGCGTTCGGCAATCAGCCCCAGCATTTT. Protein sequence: CAISEGAFGNQPQHF.

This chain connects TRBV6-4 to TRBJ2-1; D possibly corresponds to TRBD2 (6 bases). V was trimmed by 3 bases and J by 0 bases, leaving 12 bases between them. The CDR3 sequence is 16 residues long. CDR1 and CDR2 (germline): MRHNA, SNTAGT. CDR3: CASSEEGTSSYNEQFF. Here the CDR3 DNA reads TGTGCCAGCAGTGAGGAGGGGACGAGCTCCTACAATGAGCAGTTCTTC.

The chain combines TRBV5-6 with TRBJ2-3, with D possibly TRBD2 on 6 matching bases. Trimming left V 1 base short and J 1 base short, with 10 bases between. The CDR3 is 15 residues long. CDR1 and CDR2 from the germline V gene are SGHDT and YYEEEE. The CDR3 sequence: CASSLPGVRTDTQYF. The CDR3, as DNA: TGTGCCAGCAGCTTGCCGGGAGTCCGCACAGATACGCAGTATTTT.

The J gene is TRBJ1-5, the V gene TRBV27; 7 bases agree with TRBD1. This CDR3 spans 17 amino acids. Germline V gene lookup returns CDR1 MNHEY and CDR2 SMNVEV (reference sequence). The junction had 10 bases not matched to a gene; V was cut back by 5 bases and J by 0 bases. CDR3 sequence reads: CASSPWAGGHSNQPQHF. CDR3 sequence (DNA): TGTGCCAGCAGTCCCTGGGCAGGGGGTCATAGCAATCAGCCCCAGCATTTT.

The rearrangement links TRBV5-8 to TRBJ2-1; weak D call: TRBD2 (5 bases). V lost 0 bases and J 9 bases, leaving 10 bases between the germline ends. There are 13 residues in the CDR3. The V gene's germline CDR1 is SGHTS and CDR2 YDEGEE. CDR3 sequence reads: CASSLGVGGEQFF. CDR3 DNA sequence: TGTGCCAGCAGCTTGGGGGTTGGAGGTGAGCAGTTCTTC.